The rows below give T cell receptor beta chains drawn from one sample of a study of blood T cell repertoires in COVID-19. Generated by immunoSEQ multiplex PCR, the TCRdb table keeps only in-frame clones and is missing some. Among around 300,000 clones listed, about nine tenths were seen once. The material sequenced was PBMCs or T cells enriched from blood (not recorded which). The receptors were gathered from a woman aged 40-49 years who had recovered from COVID-19. The CDR3 runs from the conserved cysteine through the conserved F or W. Fields, in order: CDR3 protein, CDR3 DNA, clone size, D gene, V gene, CDR3 length, J gene. D genes are given only for firm matches. Some rows mark clone size as missing; the rest say once, few, many or name a class of expanded clone.

CASRWTWTPQNTGELFF	TGTGCCAGCCGCTGGACTTGGACGCCCCAGAACACCGGGGAGCTGTTTTTT	once	-	TRBV5-8	17	TRBJ2-2
CASSPQLAGDRPGANVLTF	TGTGCCAGCTCACCCCAGCTAGCGGGGGATCGACCTGGGGCCAACGTCCTGACTTTC	-	TRBD2	TRBV18	19	TRBJ2-6
CASSFLGRESGSPLHF	TGTGCCAGTAGTTTCCTCGGACGTGAAAGCGGTTCACCCCTCCACTTT	-	-	TRBV19	16	TRBJ1-6
CASRIQGATAEAFF	TGTGCCAGCAGAATACAGGGGGCAACGGCTGAAGCTTTCTTT	-	TRBD1	TRBV7-2	14	TRBJ1-1
CASKPSGGAGNEQFF	TGTGCCAGCAAGCCTAGCGGGGGGGCAGGCAATGAGCAGTTCTTC	-	TRBD2	TRBV25-1	15	TRBJ2-1
CASSPVAGGPTDTQYF	TGTGCCAGCTCACCGGTAGCGGGGGGGCCCACAGATACGCAGTATTTT	few	TRBD2	TRBV18	16	TRBJ2-3
CSVQGAKTMNTEAFF	TGCAGCGTTCAGGGGGCTAAGACCATGAACACTGAAGCTTTCTTT	-	TRBD1	TRBV29-1	15	TRBJ1-1
CASSQQANTEAFF	TGTGCCAGCAGCCAACAGGCGAACACTGAAGCTTTCTTT	-	-	TRBV7-9	13	TRBJ1-1
CASSSANTGELFF	TGTGCCAGCAGCTCAGCGAACACCGGGGAGCTGTTTTTT	-	-	TRBV7-2	13	TRBJ2-2
CASSSRLGDTQYF	TGTGCCAGCAGTTCACGACTGGGAGATACGCAGTATTTT	-	-	TRBV12-3/TRBV12-4	13	TRBJ2-3
CASSSRTGESPLHF	TGTGCCAGCAGTTCACGGACAGGGGAATCACCCCTCCACTTT	-	TRBD1	TRBV6-5	14	TRBJ1-6
CASSPLDQGANYGYTF	TGTGCCAGCTCACCCCTAGACCAGGGGGCTAACTATGGCTACACCTTC	once	TRBD1	TRBV18	16	TRBJ1-2
CASSPASGYQPQHF	TGTGCCAGCAGTCCCGCGTCAGGGTATCAGCCCCAGCATTTT	-	-	TRBV5-5	14	TRBJ1-5
CASSQTGANTGELFF	TGCGCCAGCAGCCAGACAGGTGCCAACACCGGGGAGCTGTTTTTT	-	-	TRBV5-1	15	TRBJ2-2
CASSPVDRGVVSNQPQHF	TGTGCCAGCAGCCCAGTAGACAGGGGGGTCGTAAGCAATCAGCCCCAGCATTTT	-	TRBD1	TRBV5-5	18	TRBJ1-5
CSVERLAGWYQETQYF	TGCAGCGTTGAACGTCTAGCGGGGTGGTACCAAGAGACCCAGTACTTC	-	TRBD2	TRBV29-1	16	TRBJ2-5
CASSTQTGLKYNEQFF	TGTGCCAGCAGCACCCAGACAGGGTTAAAATACAATGAGCAGTTCTTC	-	TRBD1	TRBV3-1/TRBV3-2	16	TRBJ2-1
CASSETPGSYEQYF	TGTGCCAGCAGTGAAACCCCGGGGTCCTACGAGCAGTACTTC	-	-	TRBV25-1	14	TRBJ2-7
CASSLSGTDHTEAFF	TGTGCCAGCAGCCTCTCTGGGACAGACCACACTGAAGCTTTCTTT	-	TRBD1	TRBV7-3	15	TRBJ1-1
CAFLGASGRSQETQYF	TGTGCCTTTCTGGGGGCTAGCGGGAGATCCCAAGAGACCCAGTACTTC	-	TRBD2	TRBV30	16	TRBJ2-5
CASSFVGQHNSEAFF	TGCGCCAGCAGCTTTGTGGGACAACATAACTCTGAAGCTTTCTTT	once	-	TRBV5-1	15	TRBJ1-1
CASSQPWGCSRGTGELFF	TGTGCCAGCAGCCAACCCTGGGGGTGCTCCAGGGGAACCGGGGAGCTGTTTTTT	-	-	TRBV7-9	18	TRBJ2-2
CASSPTAGNYGYTF	TGTGCCAGCTCACCAACCGCGGGAAACTATGGCTACACCTTC	-	-	TRBV18	14	TRBJ1-2
CASSLTRAGNSGNTIYF	TGTGCCAGCAGCTTAACGCGGGCAGGCAACTCTGGAAACACCATATATTTT	-	-	TRBV7-9	17	TRBJ1-3
CASSQVYLLGQAKYNSPLHF	TGCGCCAGCAGCCAAGTCTATTTGCTAGGACAGGCGAAATATAATTCACCCCTCCACTTT	once	TRBD1	TRBV4-1	20	TRBJ1-6
CASSPLGLTDTQYF	TGTGCCAGCAGCCCCCTCGGACTCACAGATACGCAGTATTTT	once	-	TRBV7-6	14	TRBJ2-3
CASSPGRQTETQYF	TGTGCCAGCAGCCCCGGCAGGCAAACGGAGACCCAGTACTTC	-	-	TRBV14	14	TRBJ2-5
CAWDSGANVLTF	TGTGCCTGGGATAGTGGGGCCAACGTCCTGACTTTC	-	-	TRBV30	12	TRBJ2-6
CASSEAPWRGPHNEQFF	TGTGCCAGCAGTGAAGCCCCTTGGCGGGGGCCCCACAATGAGCAGTTCTTC	-	-	TRBV6-1	17	TRBJ2-1
CASSFPGRGDGYTF	TGTGCCAGCAGCTTCCCGGGCAGGGGCGATGGCTACACCTTC	-	-	TRBV5-6	14	TRBJ1-2
CASSYQGARTEAFF	TGTGCCAGCAGTTACCAGGGGGCAAGGACTGAAGCTTTCTTT	-	TRBD1	TRBV6-2/TRBV6-3	14	TRBJ1-1
CAWSASGGNSPLHF	TGTGCCTGGAGTGCCTCGGGGGGTAATTCACCCCTCCACTTT	-	-	TRBV30	14	TRBJ1-6
CASSEGHQGQPQHF	TGCGCCAGCAGTGAGGGACATCAGGGTCAGCCCCAGCATTTT	once	-	TRBV10-2	14	TRBJ1-5
CASSQGQGRSGNTIYF	TGTGCCAGCAGCCAGGGGCAGGGTCGCTCTGGAAACACCATATATTTT	-	-	TRBV7-6	16	TRBJ1-3
CASSPGTSFNEQFF	TGCGCCAGCAGTCCCGGGACTAGCTTCAATGAGCAGTTCTTC	-	TRBD2	TRBV10-1	14	TRBJ2-1
CASSLRGGTTNEKLFF	TGTGCCAGCAGCTTAAGAGGGGGCACTACTAATGAAAAACTGTTTTTT	-	TRBD1	TRBV7-9	16	TRBJ1-4
CASSGQGPGNSPLHF	TGCGCCAGCAGCGGACAGGGGCCCGGGAATTCACCCCTCCACTTT	-	TRBD1	TRBV5-1	15	TRBJ1-6
CAAAGTVTYEQYF	TGTGCCGCGGCTGGAACGGTTACCTACGAGCAGTACTTC	-	-	TRBV12-3/TRBV12-4	13	TRBJ2-7
CASSLVGAVNEKLFF	TGCGCCAGCAGCTTGGTGGGGGCAGTTAATGAAAAACTGTTTTTT	-	-	TRBV5-1	15	TRBJ1-4
CATSTRRGYGYTF	TGTGCCACCAGCACCCGAAGAGGGTATGGCTACACCTTC	few	-	TRBV15	13	TRBJ1-2
CASSLRGGRGTDTQYF	TGTGCCAGCAGCTTAAGGGGCGGGAGGGGCACAGATACGCAGTATTTT	-	TRBD2	TRBV7-2	16	TRBJ2-3
CASSFQAGTSFNEQFF	TGTGCCAGCAGCTTCCAGGCCGGGACTAGCTTCAATGAGCAGTTCTTC	-	TRBD2	TRBV7-6	16	TRBJ2-1
CASSLDPLLTGNTEAFF	TGCGCCAGCAGCTTGGACCCCTTGCTGACAGGGAACACTGAAGCTTTCTTT	-	-	TRBV5-1	17	TRBJ1-1
CASSTGGIGNTIYF	TGTGCCAGTAGTACAGGGGGCATTGGAAACACCATATATTTT	once	TRBD1	TRBV19	14	TRBJ1-3
CASSPGGANYGYTF	TGTGCCAGCTCACCCGGAGGAGCTAACTATGGCTACACCTTC	-	-	TRBV18	14	TRBJ1-2
CASSLGLQTGNYGYTF	TGCGCCAGCAGCTTGGGGCTTCAGACAGGGAACTATGGCTACACCTTC	-	TRBD1	TRBV5-1	16	TRBJ1-2
CASTPKRQGWTEAFF	TGCGCCAGCACCCCCAAGCGACAGGGATGGACTGAAGCTTTCTTT	-	TRBD1	TRBV4-1	15	TRBJ1-1
CASSIREGVEQYF	TGTGCCAGTAGTATAAGGGAAGGGGTCGAGCAGTACTTC	few	-	TRBV19	13	TRBJ2-7
CASSLKRGYNTEAFF	TGTGCCAGCAGTTTAAAAAGGGGATACAACACTGAAGCTTTCTTT	-	-	TRBV27	15	TRBJ1-1
CASSKRQTNTEAFF	TGTGCCAGCAGTAAAAGACAGACGAACACTGAAGCTTTCTTT	-	-	TRBV28	14	TRBJ1-1
CASSQPPGTGLGEQYF	TGTGCCAGCAGCCAACCCCCCGGGACAGGGTTGGGGGAGCAGTACTTC	few	TRBD1	TRBV16	16	TRBJ2-7
CASSSLPGQPSGGELFF	TGTGCCAGCAGCTCACTTCCGGGACAGCCGAGTGGGGGGGAGCTGTTTTTT	-	TRBD1	TRBV7-2	17	TRBJ2-2
CASSNRGHSNQPQHF	TGTGCCAGCAGCAACAGGGGGCACAGCAATCAGCCCCAGCATTTT	once	TRBD1	TRBV2	15	TRBJ1-5
CASGEVVAGGFTYNEQFF	TGTGCATCGGGGGAGGTGGTCGCGGGAGGTTTTACCTACAATGAGCAGTTCTTC	-	TRBD2	TRBV2	18	TRBJ2-1
CASSPGQGNGYTF	TGCGCCAGCAGCCCCGGACAGGGTAATGGCTACACCTTC	-	TRBD1	TRBV5-1	13	TRBJ1-2
CASSLGGGLNTEAFF	TGTGCCAGCAGCTTGGGGGGGGGCTTGAACACTGAAGCTTTCTTT	-	-	TRBV11-1	15	TRBJ1-1
CASSQGGLADYNEQFF	TGTGCCAGCAGCCAGGGTGGACTAGCGGACTACAATGAGCAGTTCTTC	-	TRBD2	TRBV3-1/TRBV3-2	16	TRBJ2-1
CASSPRGSLRGNTIYF	TGTGCCAGCTCACCTCGGGGGTCGCTCCGCGGAAACACCATATATTTT	once	-	TRBV18	16	TRBJ1-3
CASSPSSGATEAFF	TGTGCCAGCAGCCCCTCAAGCGGGGCCACTGAAGCTTTCTTT	-	-	TRBV3-1/TRBV3-2	14	TRBJ1-1
CASRESGAPNTEAFF	TGCGCCAGCAGAGAGTCGGGTGCCCCGAACACTGAAGCTTTCTTT	many	-	TRBV5-1	15	TRBJ1-1